A selection of T cell receptor beta chains follows, all from one sample in a study of blood T cells in healthy people across ages. Each CDR3 protein is one row after TCRdb ran MiXCR on the 5' RACE reads. The sample holds 730,000 or so distinct CDR3 sequences, about 40% seen once. Sequenced material: blood. Receptors originate from a woman in her sixties or seventies in good health. Both conserved end residues are part of each CDR3. A D gene is named only where the DNA matches it firmly. For some rows the clone size is stated as once, few or many, or as a class when expanded; others skip it.

cdr3_nt	cdr3_aa	clone_size	d_call	v_call	j_call
TGTGCCAGCAGCGTGCGGGGGGGCTTTGGTAATGAGCAGTTCTTC	CASSVRGGFGNEQFF	few	TRBD2	TRBV7-9	TRBJ2-1
TGCGCCAGCAGCTTCGGGACAGGGGATCGCGAGCAGTACTTC	CASSFGTGDREQYF	NA	TRBD1	TRBV5-1	TRBJ2-7
TGTGCCAGCAGCTTGGAAGGGGATGGCTATGGCTACACCTTC	CASSLEGDGYGYTF	NA	NA	TRBV7-3	TRBJ1-2
TGTGCCAGCTCGAAGGCGAGTCGCGAGCAGTACTTC	CASSKASREQYF	NA	NA	TRBV25-1	TRBJ2-7
TGTGCCAGCACCCTTCTAGCGGGAGGTGTTACAGATACGCAGTATTTT	CASTLLAGGVTDTQYF	few	TRBD2	TRBV7-2	TRBJ2-3
TGTGCCAGCAGCTTAGATCAGGGGGCGATGGAGACCCAGTACTTC	CASSLDQGAMETQYF	NA	TRBD1	TRBV11-3	TRBJ2-5
TGTGCCAGCAGCTTAGAGGGTCTAGCGGGAGGAGGCTCCTACAATGAGCAGTTCTTC	CASSLEGLAGGGSYNEQFF	NA	TRBD2	TRBV7-2	TRBJ2-1
TGTGCCAGCAGGGCGGCGGGGCATGGCTACACCTTC	CASRAAGHGYTF	NA	NA	TRBV12-3/TRBV12-4	TRBJ1-2
TGCGCCAGCAGCTTGGGAAGTGGGGGGACCTACGAGCAGTACTTC	CASSLGSGGTYEQYF	few	NA	TRBV5-1	TRBJ2-7
TGCGCCAGCAGCTCTGGACAGGGAAGCCCCTACGAGCAGTACTTC	CASSSGQGSPYEQYF	NA	TRBD1	TRBV5-1	TRBJ2-7
TGTGCCAGCAGTCCATGGGGCAGCTCTAATCAGCCCCAGCATTTT	CASSPWGSSNQPQHF	NA	NA	TRBV27	TRBJ1-5
TGCGGTGCTAGAGATCTCACCGGGATGTCCTACGAGCAGTACTTC	CGARDLTGMSYEQYF	few	NA	TRBV20-1	TRBJ2-7
TGTGCCAGCAGCCGGGGAACCGGGCCTTTCTCCTACGAGCAGTACTTC	CASSRGTGPFSYEQYF	few	NA	TRBV28	TRBJ2-7
TGTGCCAGCAGCGAAGACAGGGTACGGGAAGGCTACACCTTC	CASSEDRVREGYTF	NA	TRBD1	TRBV9	TRBJ1-2
TGTGCCAGCAGTTCAGACACTTTAGGGCGTGGCTACACCTTC	CASSSDTLGRGYTF	NA	NA	TRBV28	TRBJ1-2
TGTGCCAGCAGGCGGTCAGCGGGGGGCCCCAGCACAGATACGCAGTATTTT	CASRRSAGGPSTDTQYF	NA	TRBD2	TRBV2	TRBJ2-3
TGTGCCAGCAGCAAGGAGGGGGGTATCTACGAGCAGTACTTC	CASSKEGGIYEQYF	few	NA	TRBV2	TRBJ2-7
TGCAGTGCTAGAGAAACAGGGGGCATAGATACGCAGTATTTT	CSARETGGIDTQYF	NA	TRBD1	TRBV20-1	TRBJ2-3
TGCAGCGGTCGGGACAGGGAGGCCGGGGAGCTGTTTTTT	CSGRDREAGELFF	many	TRBD1	TRBV29-1	TRBJ2-2
TGCGCCAGCAGCTTGGATGGGGAAAGATCCAATGAGCAGTTCTTC	CASSLDGERSNEQFF	few	NA	TRBV5-1	TRBJ2-1
TGCAGCGTTGAAAGTGACGGGACAGACTACGAGCAGTACTTC	CSVESDGTDYEQYF	NA	TRBD1	TRBV29-1	TRBJ2-7
TGTGCCAGCAGTTCTACAGGGAGGAGGTCTAGCAATCAGCCCCAGCATTTT	CASSSTGRRSSNQPQHF	NA	NA	TRBV12-3/TRBV12-4	TRBJ1-5
TGCAGTGCTCCCTCCGGGACTAGCGTCGTAAATGAGCAGTTCTTC	CSAPSGTSVVNEQFF	NA	TRBD2	TRBV20-1	TRBJ2-1
TGTGCCAGCAGCCTGGACACAGGCGGTCAGCCCCAGCATTTT	CASSLDTGGQPQHF	once	NA	TRBV6-2/TRBV6-3	TRBJ1-5
TGTGCCAGCAGAGGGACTAGCGCCGACTCCTACAATGAGCAGTTCTTC	CASRGTSADSYNEQFF	few	TRBD2	TRBV28	TRBJ2-1
TGTGCCATCAGGATGAAAGATACGCAGTATTTT	CAIRMKDTQYF	many	NA	TRBV10-3	TRBJ2-3
TGCAGCGTTGAAGGGACTAGCGGGGCTAGCTCCTACAATGAGCAGTTCTTC	CSVEGTSGASSYNEQFF	many	TRBD2	TRBV29-1	TRBJ2-1
TGCGCCAGCAGCCAAGAACACGGAGACTACGAGCAGTACTTC	CASSQEHGDYEQYF	many	NA	TRBV4-1	TRBJ2-7
TGCGCCAGCAGCCAAGAGTCCAGTTCGGACGAAAAACTGTTTTTT	CASSQESSSDEKLFF	NA	NA	TRBV4-3	TRBJ1-4
TGCAGTGCTTTTTCAGCGGGAGGACTAGAGCAGTTCTTC	CSAFSAGGLEQFF	few	TRBD2	TRBV20-1	TRBJ2-1
TGTGCCAGCAGCATAGGCTACGAGCAGTACTTC	CASSIGYEQYF	many	NA	TRBV19	TRBJ2-7
TGTGCCAGCAGCTTAGAGCGGACAGGCACCGGGGAGCTGTTTTTT	CASSLERTGTGELFF	NA	TRBD1	TRBV7-6	TRBJ2-2
TGCAGTGCTAAACCGTTTCATGCGGGGGACCAAGAGACCCAGTACTTC	CSAKPFHAGDQETQYF	NA	TRBD2	TRBV20-1	TRBJ2-5
TGCAGTGCAACAACCCGGGGCGTTAACTATGGCTACACCTTC	CSATTRGVNYGYTF	many	NA	TRBV20-1	TRBJ1-2
TGCAGCGCCGACACGGGACAGACGACCGCGCAGTTCTTC	CSADTGQTTAQFF	many	TRBD1	TRBV29-1	TRBJ2-1
TGTGCCAGCGCCGGGACAGGGCGAAATCAGCCCCAGCATTTT	CASAGTGRNQPQHF	NA	TRBD1	TRBV28	TRBJ1-5
TGTGCCAGCTCAATCATCGGGATTTCGTATACAGACTACGAGCAGTACTTC	CASSIIGISYTDYEQYF	few	NA	TRBV18	TRBJ2-7
TGTGCCAGCAGCTTGCAGGGTCTAGAAGGAAACACCATATATTTT	CASSLQGLEGNTIYF	NA	NA	TRBV7-3	TRBJ1-3
TGTGCCAGCAGAGGACAGGGGCACGGTTCACCCCTCCACTTT	CASRGQGHGSPLHF	few	TRBD1	TRBV6-5	TRBJ1-6
TGTGCCAGCAGCGGGACTAGCGGGCGCAATGAGCAGTTCTTC	CASSGTSGRNEQFF	NA	TRBD2	TRBV2	TRBJ2-1
TGCAGTGCTAGAGCCACGGGTGGCAATCAGCCCCAGCATTTT	CSARATGGNQPQHF	NA	NA	TRBV20-1	TRBJ1-5
TGTGCCAGCAGTTTATTGGGGGATACGCAGTATTTT	CASSLLGDTQYF	many	NA	TRBV27	TRBJ2-3
TGTGCCAGCAGTTTTAGGGTCGATGAGCAGTACTTC	CASSFRVDEQYF	NA	NA	TRBV6-2/TRBV6-3	TRBJ2-5
TGTGCCAGCAGCTTAGGGGGCAGCCCGGGTTACGAGCAGTACTTC	CASSLGGSPGYEQYF	few	NA	TRBV7-9	TRBJ2-7
TGTGCCAGCAGTTTACAATCCGGGGCCTACACAGATACGCAGTATTTT	CASSLQSGAYTDTQYF	NA	NA	TRBV28	TRBJ2-3
TGCAGTGCTAGTATCGCGGGACCCCCCTACGAGCAGTACTTC	CSASIAGPPYEQYF	NA	NA	TRBV20-1	TRBJ2-7
TGTGCCAGCAGCTTAGAGGGCGGGAGGGCCCCCACGCAGTATTTT	CASSLEGGRAPTQYF	once	TRBD2	TRBV7-9	TRBJ2-3